A single sample gave rise to the 29 T cell receptor beta chains below, sequenced in a study of CD8+ T cells in alopecia areata. Reverse transcription of extracted RNA yielded cDNA, which provided the sequencing template. Clones were read by immunoSEQ multiplex PCR, and TCRdb kept only the in-frame ones, dropping some. The sample includes 200,000 to 250,000 clones, roughly 69% of them seen just once. The sample in question was CD4+ T cells sorted from blood, obtained at week 0. The receptors originated from a human donor with alopecia areata.

The V and J genes are TRBV5-1 and TRBJ2-2; D ambiguous. CDR1 is SGHRS and CDR2 is YFSETQ in the germline V gene. There are 14 residues in the CDR3. Deletions cut 5 bases from V and 1 base from J, with 9 bases between. The CDR3 here is CASRGAENTGELFF. The CDR3 nucleotides read TGCGCCAGCAGGGGTGCAGAGAACACCGGGGAGCTGTTTTTT.

This clone was found once. V usage is TRBV27 and J usage is TRBJ2-3; 7 nucleotides match TRBD2. Trimming at V came to 8 bases and at J to 2 bases, leaving 13 bases not matched to a gene. Germline V gene data show CDR1 as MNHEY and CDR2 as SMNVEV (reference sequence). This CDR3 contains 16 residues. CDR3 protein: CASSLSGPSFTDTQYF. CDR3 nucleotides: TGTGCCAGCTCCCTTAGCGGGCCTAGCTTCACAGATACGCAGTATTTT.

V gene TRBV30 combines with J gene TRBJ1-3, with D perhaps matching TRBD1 (5 bases). Germline CDR1 is GTSNPN and CDR2 is SVGIG (reference sequence). The CDR3 is 15 residues long. The germline V and J ends were trimmed by 2 bases and 2 bases, with 13 bases remaining between them. CDR3 protein: CAWSLWGRAGNTIYF. The CDR3 coding sequence is TGTGCCTGGAGTCTATGGGGCAGGGCTGGAAACACCATATATTTT.

This sequence joins TRBV7-3 and TRBJ2-3; D call uncertain. The CDR3 covers 12 residues. Per the germline V gene, CDR1 is SGHTA and CDR2 is FQGTGA. Trimming shortened V by 5 bases and J by 0 bases, and 3 bases separated the two germline ends. The CDR3 DNA follows: TGTGCCAGCAGCCAGAGCACAGATACGCAGTATTTT. Residues: CASSQSTDTQYF.

This chain connects TRBV30 to TRBJ2-1; 7 nucleotides line up with TRBD1. The CDR3 totals 13 residues. The trim removed 4 bases at V and 5 bases at J, leaving 5 bases unmatched. Germline values: CDR1 GTSNPN, CDR2 SVGIG (reference sequence). This CDR3 reads CAWMGQPNNEQFF. The CDR3 DNA reads TGTGCCTGGATGGGACAGCCGAACAATGAGCAGTTCTTC.

This clone is a singleton in its sample. The rearrangement uses TRBV29-1 and TRBJ1-2; 9 bases line up with TRBD1. Germline V gene lookup returns CDR1 SQVTM and CDR2 ANQGSEA. The CDR3 spans 15 residues. After removal of 2 bases from V and 3 bases from J, the junction contained 7 bases not matched to a gene. The CDR3 bases are TGCAGCGTTGAATACAGGGGGCCATTGGACTATGGCTACACCTTC. The encoded protein is CSVEYRGPLDYGYTF.

There are a few counts of this clone. The genes are TRBV29-1 and TRBJ2-5; D possibly corresponds to TRBD1 (7 bases). Deletions cut 7 bases from V and 3 bases from J, with 15 bases between. Germline V gene sequence: CDR1 SQVTM, CDR2 ANQGSEA. The CDR3 sequence is 13 residues long. The CDR3 region is CSAYRGGKETQYF. The CDR3 DNA is TGCAGCGCCTACAGGGGAGGAAAAGAGACCCAGTACTTC.

This chain connects TRBV5-4 to TRBJ1-3, with TRBD1 as a possible D gene (6 bases). Trimming shortened V by 0 bases and J by 0 bases, and 10 bases separated the two germline ends. This CDR3 has 16 residues. CDR1 is SGHNT, CDR2 YYREEE, per germline (reference sequence). CDR3 residues: CASSLETGLSGNTIYF. DNA of the CDR3: TGTGCCAGCAGCTTGGAAACAGGGCTCTCTGGAAACACCATATATTTT. The full variable domain, in which reference TRBV5-4 and TRBJ1-3 provide the parts outside the CDR3, is ETGVTQSPTHLIKTRGQQVTLRCSSQSGHNTVSWYQQALGQGPQFIFQYYREEENGRGNFPPRFSGLQFPNYSSELNVNALELDDSALYLCASSLETGLSGNTIYFGEGSWLTVV.

The genes are TRBV6-5 and TRBJ2-3, with 7 bases matching TRBD2. Per the germline V gene, CDR1 is MNHEY and CDR2 is SVGAGI. After removal of 7 bases from V and 5 bases from J, the junction contained 9 bases not matched to a gene. The CDR3 extends over 14 amino acids. CDR3 loop: CASTRAGPQDTQYF. The DNA of the CDR3 is TGTGCCAGCACAAGAGCGGGGCCCCAAGATACGCAGTATTTT.

The rearrangement joins TRBV10-2 to TRBJ2-3; 7 nucleotides agree with TRBD1. Germline V CDR1 and CDR2: WSHSY, SAAADI. The CDR3 is made up of 14 amino acids. The ends lost 6 bases at V and 2 bases at J; junction bases unmatched: 5. In DNA, the CDR3 is TGCGCCAGCAGGAGGGGGCAGGTCACAGATACGCAGTATTTT. It translates to CASRRGQVTDTQYF.

As for this clone: At one end the junction does not follow the germline gene, possibly because of a read error. The chain links TRBV5-1 to TRBJ2-5; D perhaps matches TRBD2 (6 bases). The CDR3 runs 14 residues. The germline V gene has CDR1 SGHRS and CDR2 YFSETQ. The CDR3 here is CATRAGPLQETQYF. The CDR3 nucleotides read TGCGCCACGAGGGCGGGGCCCCTGCAAGAAACCCAGTACTTC.

The V gene is TRBV29-1, the J gene TRBJ2-5, with D unclear. Germline CDR1 reads SQVTM; CDR2 reads ANQGSEA. V lost 1 base to trimming and J lost 1 base, with 10 bases between them. This CDR3 comprises 14 residues. The CDR3 DNA is TGCAGCGTTGAAGGATTCTGGGCCCAAGAGACCCAGTACTTC. It specifies CSVEGFWAQETQYF.

Turning to this clone: This specimen includes other DNA sequences encoding the same CDR3. This chain links TRBV18 with TRBJ2-1; D is uncertain. V shed 3 bases and J shed 0 bases, with 3 bases lying between them. The CDR3 covers 13 residues. Germline loops: CDR1 KGHSH, CDR2 LQKENI. The CDR3 sequence: CASSPTSYNEQFF. In DNA form, the CDR3 reads TGTGCCAGCTCACCTACCTCCTACAATGAGCAGTTCTTC.

This clone was detected a few times. This CDR3 reads CASSLRLEGQETQYF. The CDR3 nucleotides read TGTGCCAGCAGCCTACGACTAGAAGGACAAGAGACCCAGTACTTC. The chain recombines TRBV4-2 with TRBJ2-5; TRBD2 might be the D (6 bases). CDR1 and CDR2 (germline): LGHNA, YNFKEQ. The germline V and J ends were trimmed by 4 bases and 2 bases, with 14 bases remaining between them. The CDR3 consists of 15 residues.

In its sample, this clone was seen a few times. The chain links TRBV30 to TRBJ2-3, with D possibly TRBD2 on 5 matching bases. The ends were cut back, 0 bases at V and 2 bases at J, with 15 bases in the middle. Germline values: CDR1 GTSNPN, CDR2 SVGIG (reference sequence). The CDR3 contains 16 residues. The CDR3 bases are TGTGCCTGGAGTGTACATCGGGGTTGGTCCACAGATACGCAGTATTTT. Its protein product is CAWSVHRGWSTDTQYF.

The chain couples TRBV29-1 to TRBJ1-2; no definite D call. The CDR3 extends over 8 amino acids. Germline CDR1 reads SQVTM; CDR2 reads ANQGSEA. V was trimmed by 7 bases and J by 7 bases, leaving 4 bases between them. The CDR3 spells CSARGYTF. In DNA, the CDR3 is TGCAGCGCTCGTGGCTACACCTTC.

DNA of the CDR3: TGTGCCAGCAGCCGGACACTTTACGAGCAGTACTTC. This sequence encodes CASSRTLYEQYF. The chain combines TRBV7-2 with TRBJ2-7, with D perhaps matching TRBD1 (5 bases). Trimming removed 5 bases at V and 4 bases at J, with 9 bases between. The CDR3 has 12 amino acids. The germline V gene encodes CDR1 SGHTA and CDR2 FQGNSA.

The chain links TRBV29-1 to TRBJ1-2, with 7 bases lining up with TRBD1. CDR1 is SQVTM, CDR2 ANQGSEA, per germline. The CDR3 length is 13 residues. With 6 bases clipped from V and 4 bases from J, the junction kept 8 bases outside the gene matches. The CDR3 region is CSVGRDSSYGYTF. CDR3 in DNA: TGCAGCGTAGGGAGGGACAGCTCCTATGGCTACACCTTC.

The rearrangement joins TRBV6-5 to TRBJ2-5, with D tentatively TRBD1 (5 bases). This CDR3 has 14 amino acids. V lost 0 bases and J 4 bases, leaving 9 bases between the germline ends. CDR1 MNHEY and CDR2 SVGAGI come from the germline V gene. The CDR3 nucleotides read TGTGCCAGCAGTTACTCGCTCCAGGGAGAGACCCAGTACTTC. Translation gives CASSYSLQGETQYF.

In this sample, this clone turned up once. The J gene is TRBJ1-6, the V gene TRBV30, with D perhaps matching TRBD1 (6 bases). CDR1 and CDR2 from the germline V gene are GTSNPN and SVGIG (reference sequence). V was cut by 0 bases and J by 10 bases, with 13 bases left in between. This CDR3 is 14 amino acids long. CDR3 loop: CAWSVRGARSPLHF. The CDR3 DNA follows: TGTGCCTGGAGTGTACGGGGGGCTAGATCACCCCTCCACTTT.

The chain links TRBV5-4 to TRBJ2-1; D ambiguous. Per the germline V gene, CDR1 is SGHNT and CDR2 is YYREEE (reference sequence). V dropped 0 bases and J dropped 4 bases, with 2 bases sitting between them. The CDR3 runs 12 residues. CDR3 in DNA: TGTGCCAGCAGCTTGGTTTACAATGAGCAGTTCTTC. As protein: CASSLVYNEQFF.

The chain employs TRBV2 and TRBJ1-5; 7 nucleotides align to TRBD1. Trimming removed 6 bases from V and 1 base from J; junction bases left unmatched: 6. This CDR3 comprises 15 residues. Germline-derived CDR1 and CDR2 are SNHLY and FYNNEI. CDR3 sequence: CASREQGSSNQPQHF. Here the CDR3 DNA reads TGTGCCAGCAGGGAACAGGGGTCCAGCAATCAGCCCCAGCATTTT.

The CDR3 here is CASSINRGARAGELFF. CDR3 sequence (DNA): TGTGCCAGCAGCATCAACCGGGGGGCGCGGGCCGGGGAGCTGTTTTTT. The J gene is TRBJ2-2, the V gene TRBV11-2, with a possible D match to TRBD2 (7 bases). With 5 bases removed from V and 6 bases from J, the gap between germline ends came to 19 bases. There are 16 residues in the CDR3. Germline lookup yields CDR1 SGHAT and CDR2 FQNNGV.

The chain recombines TRBV29-1 with TRBJ1-5; D possibly corresponds to TRBD1 (6 bases). Looked up from germline, CDR1 is SQVTM and CDR2 is ANQGSEA. V was clipped by 4 bases and J by 2 bases, with 15 bases between them. The CDR3 has 15 amino acids. CDR3 sequence (DNA): TGCAGCGTTGCAACAGGGAGTCGCGGCAATCAGCCCCAGCATTTT. It specifies CSVATGSRGNQPQHF.

This clone has more than one count but fewer than ten. The chain combines TRBV30 with TRBJ2-7, with D possibly TRBD1 on 6 matching bases. The CDR3 is 14 residues long. CDR1 is GTSNPN, CDR2 SVGIG, per germline (reference sequence). Trimming pared 0 bases from V and 6 bases from J, leaving 15 bases between. The CDR3 sequence: CAWSVLGAVGEQYF. The DNA for the CDR3 is TGTGCCTGGAGTGTACTGGGGGCCGTCGGCGAGCAGTACTTC.

The gene calls are TRBV4-1 and TRBJ1-1, with a possible D match to TRBD1 (6 bases). In germline, CDR1 is MGHRA, CDR2 YSYEKL. This CDR3 is 17 amino acids long. V was shortened by 3 bases and J by 1 base, with 18 bases between the two germline ends. In DNA, the CDR3 is TGCGCCAGCAGCCAGCAAAGGGGGAGAAAAGAGAACACTGAAGCTTTCTTT. Residues: CASSQQRGRKENTEAFF.

This clone came up once. The V call is TRBV5-1, the J call TRBJ1-2; D unclear. CDR3 length equals 15 residues. Between the trimmed V and J ends, which lost 1 base and 8 bases, there was a span of 18 bases. Per germline, CDR1 SGHRS and CDR2 YFSETQ. Here the CDR3 DNA reads TGCGCCAGCAGCTTGATCGACAAGAACTGGGGAGGCTACACCTTC. It is translated as CASSLIDKNWGGYTF.

Remarks on this clone: At the DNA level, this CDR3 is encoded by other sequences in the same sample as well. CDR3 amino acids: CASSVVGADTQYF. CDR3 DNA: TGTGCCAGCAGCGTAGTTGGCGCCGATACGCAGTATTTT. The chain employs TRBV9 and TRBJ2-3; D gene unclear. The CDR3 spans 13 residues. Between the trimmed V and J ends, which lost 0 bases and 6 bases, there was a span of 8 bases. Germline V gene sequence: CDR1 SGDLS, CDR2 YYNGEE. The whole variable domain, filled in from reference TRBV9 and TRBJ2-3, reads DSGVTQTPKHLITATGQRVTLRCSPRSGDLSVYWYQQSLDQGLQFLIQYYNGEERAKGNILERFSAQQFPDLHSELNLSSLELGDSALYFCASSVVGADTQYFGPGTRLTVL.

The rearrangement uses TRBV4-3 and TRBJ2-1; no firm D call. This CDR3 region has 15 residues. In germline, CDR1 is LGHNA, CDR2 YSLEER. Trimming took off 0 bases at V and 3 bases at J, with 9 bases between the two ends. This chain's CDR3 is CASSQEYSSYNEQFF. The CDR3 nucleotides are TGCGCCAGCAGCCAAGAGTACAGCAGCTACAATGAGCAGTTCTTC.